This T cell receptor (beta chain) stems from a study of T-cell reconstitution after alpha-beta-depleted transplantation in children. Points from the study as a whole: It was newly produced T cells that mostly accounted for T-cell counts and diversity one year after transplant.

This clonotype was counted ten times or more. The antigen is unknown. The TCRbeta library was prepared with unique molecular identifiers. TCRdb fed the PCR reads into MiXCR, producing one record per CDR3 protein. The sample includes about 150,000 distinct CDR3 sequences, around 8.8% of them seen just once. The CDR3 totals 14 residues. V was clipped by 4 bases and J by 8 bases, with 18 bases between them. Germline V lookup: CDR1 SGHRS, CDR2 YFSETQ. Sample: PBMCs, mostly from graft donor cells, taken 180 days after TCRalphabeta/CD19-depleted stem cell transplant. This receptor was identified in a female patient younger than 10 who had a stem cell transplant for congenital amegakaryocytic thrombocytopenia, so the T cells may come from the graft donor. The gene calls are TRBV5-1 and TRBJ1-2; D remains unclear. CDR3 protein: CASSIVSGFYGYTF. The CDR3 nucleotides are TGCGCCAGCAGCATAGTTTCGGGGTTCTACGGCTACACCTTC. The whole variable domain, remainder taken from reference TRBV5-1 and TRBJ1-2, is KAGVTQTPRYLIKTRGQQVTLSCSPISGHRSVSWYQQTPGQGLQFLFEYFSETQRNKGNFPGRFSGRQFSNSRSEMNVSTLELGDSALYLCASSIVSGFYGYTFGSGTRLTVV.